One sample yielded the 30 T cell receptor beta chains listed below, sequenced in a study of blood T cell repertoires in COVID-19. Clones were sequenced by immunoSEQ multiplex PCR, and TCRdb holds only the in-frame ones, with some missing. The table has approximately 230,000 clones, 88% seen once. Material for sequencing was peripheral blood. The origin of the receptors is a woman under 40 with COVID-19, enrolled during active disease.

The chain uses TRBV6-6 and TRBJ1-1; D is unresolved. The length of the CDR3 is 14 residues. Per germline, CDR1 MNHNY and CDR2 SVGAGI (reference sequence). V lost 4 bases and J 1 base, leaving 10 bases between the germline ends. CDR3 amino acids: CASSLGTENTEAFF. CDR3 nucleotide sequence: TGTGCCAGCAGTTTGGGTACAGAGAACACTGAAGCTTTCTTT.

The J gene is TRBJ1-2, the V gene TRBV24-1; D might be TRBD1 (6 bases). The germline CDR1 and CDR2 sequences are KGHDR and SFDVKD. The CDR3 is 14 amino acids. Trimming pared 4 bases from V and 2 bases from J, leaving 10 bases between. The CDR3 reads CATSDPDRNYGYTF. For the CDR3, the DNA is TGTGCCACCAGTGACCCGGACAGAAACTATGGCTACACCTTC.

The chain has TRBV28 and TRBJ2-1; tentative D call: TRBD1 (7 bases). Germline V gene sequence: CDR1 MDHEN, CDR2 SYDVKM. The V and J ends lost 1 base and 4 bases respectively, with 14 bases between them. The CDR3 totals 16 residues. CDR3 sequence (DNA): TGTGCCAGCAGTTTATCGGAGGGGGCTACGTACAATGAGCAGTTCTTC. Protein sequence: CASSLSEGATYNEQFF.

V is TRBV7-6 and J is TRBJ2-1, with TRBD2 identical over 11 bases. V lost 5 bases, J lost 2 bases, and 11 bases stayed unmatched. CDR3 length: 18 residues. Germline CDR1 SGHVS, CDR2 FNYEAQ. CDR3 in amino acids: CASSVTMLAGGAYNEQFF. For the CDR3, the DNA is TGTGCCAGCAGCGTAACCATGCTAGCGGGAGGTGCCTACAATGAGCAGTTCTTC.

The chain carries TRBV11-3 and TRBJ1-2; no clear D. Trimming pared 1 base from V and 8 bases from J, leaving 11 bases between. Germline V CDR1 and CDR2: SGHNT, YENEEA. There are 13 residues in the CDR3. CDR3 coding DNA: TGTGCCAGCAGCTTAGGAGCCCATCTAGGCTACACCTTC. It yields the protein CASSLGAHLGYTF.

The chain joins TRBV6-5 to TRBJ1-2, with 7 bases matching TRBD1. The V segment lost 2 bases and the J segment 0 bases; nucleotides outside the gene matches: 6. CDR1 and CDR2 (germline): MNHEY, SVGAGI. This CDR3 spans 16 amino acids. As DNA, the CDR3 is TGTGCCAGCAGTTACGCCGGGACAGCTACTAACTATGGCTACACCTTC. It yields the protein CASSYAGTATNYGYTF.

The V and J genes are TRBV9 and TRBJ1-1; D unresolved. The CDR3 totals 16 residues. V lost 4 bases and J lost 1, with 17 bases in between. Germline V gene data show CDR1 as SGDLS and CDR2 as YYNGEE. CDR3 nucleotide sequence: TGTGCCAGCAGCCCTTCCTTTCGTAGAGGGAACACTGAAGCTTTCTTT. This encodes CASSPSFRRGNTEAFF. Together with reference TRBV9 and TRBJ1-1, the CDR3 gives the full variable domain: DSGVTQTPKHLITATGQRVTLRCSPRSGDLSVYWYQQSLDQGLQFLIQYYNGEERAKGNILERFSAQQFPDLHSELNLSSLELGDSALYFCASSPSFRRGNTEAFFGQGTRLTVV.

The chain is built from TRBV3-1 (or the pseudogene TRBV3-2) and TRBJ1-5; D unresolved. Trimming removed 0 bases from V and 5 bases from J, with 11 bases in between. Germline lookup yields CDR1 LGHDT and CDR2 YNNKEL (reference sequence). The CDR3 has 15 amino acids. The CDR3 region has the DNA TGTGCCAGCAGCCAAGATTCAAACAGTTATCAGCCCCAGCATTTT. Translation: CASSQDSNSYQPQHF.

J is TRBJ2-3 and V is TRBV27; D not resolved. Germline V CDR1 and CDR2: MNHEY, SMNVEV (reference sequence). The length of the CDR3 is 14 residues. Between the trimmed V and J ends, which lost 3 bases and 6 bases, there was a span of 13 bases. The CDR3 loop reads CASSFWAGQDTQYF. CDR3 nucleotide sequence: TGTGCCAGCAGTTTTTGGGCAGGTCAGGATACGCAGTATTTT.

The rearrangement uses TRBV5-4 and TRBJ2-3, with 12 bases lining up with TRBD1. J lost 4 bases, V lost 0 bases, and 3 bases had no gene match. The CDR3 contains 16 residues. From germline, CDR1 is SGHNT and CDR2 YYREEE (reference sequence). Here the CDR3 reads CASSLEGQGASDTQYF. Here the CDR3 DNA reads TGTGCCAGCAGCTTGGAGGGACAGGGGGCCTCAGATACGCAGTATTTT.

The genes are TRBV28 and TRBJ1-4, with D possibly TRBD1 on 6 matching bases. The CDR3 totals 15 residues. V gave up 3 bases and J gave up 10 bases, with 18 bases separating them. Germline V gene sequence: CDR1 MDHEN, CDR2 SYDVKM. The CDR3 bases are TGTGCCAGCAGTTTTCAATTGGACAGATCTAGAAAACTGTTTTTT. It codes for CASSFQLDRSRKLFF.

The chain joins TRBV7-8 to TRBJ1-1; tentatively, D is TRBD1 (6 bases). Germline values: CDR1 SGHVS, CDR2 FQNEAQ. This CDR3 is 12 amino acids long. Trimming pared 0 bases from V and 8 bases from J, leaving 7 bases between. The CDR3 DNA reads TGTGCCAGCAGCTTAGCAGGGGGAGAAGCTTTCTTT. Its translation: CASSLAGGEAFF.

This clone was detected only a few times. This chain uses TRBV7-8 with TRBJ1-6; D ambiguous. CDR3 length equals 13 residues. The germline CDR1 and CDR2 sequences are SGHVS and FQNEAQ. V dropped 9 bases and J dropped 7 bases, with 13 bases sitting between them. The CDR3 spells CASGVGGNSPLHF. In DNA, the CDR3 is TGTGCCAGTGGGGTAGGAGGAAATTCACCCCTCCACTTT.

The V gene is TRBV28, the J gene TRBJ2-1; D may be TRBD2 (5 bases). Germline V gives CDR1 MDHEN, CDR2 SYDVKM. The V end lost 6 bases, the J end lost 3 bases, and 18 bases lay between the germline ends. This CDR3 region has 16 residues. Written as DNA, the CDR3 is TGTGCCAGCAGCCCCGGACTCTATGGGCGCTACAATGAGCAGTTCTTC. The encoded protein is CASSPGLYGRYNEQFF.

This clone occurred a few times. The genes are TRBV19 and TRBJ2-3; 7 nucleotides line up with TRBD1. Per the germline V gene, CDR1 is LNHDA and CDR2 is SQIVND (reference sequence). The CDR3 loop spans 15 amino acids. Trimming took 7 bases from V and 5 from J; bases not matched to a gene: 12. The CDR3: CASIPKGGARDTQYF. Written as DNA, the CDR3 is TGTGCCAGTATCCCAAAAGGGGGCGCCAGAGATACGCAGTATTTT.

This chain uses TRBV2 with TRBJ1-4; TRBD1 matches at 11 bases. V was pared by 4 bases and J by 6 bases, with 4 bases of the junction left unmatched. This CDR3 contains 15 residues. Germline V CDR1 and CDR2: SNHLY, FYNNEI. The CDR3 spells CASSGKDRGHEKLFF. CDR3 nucleotides: TGTGCCAGCAGTGGGAAGGACAGGGGGCATGAAAAACTGTTTTTT.

The chain uses TRBV18 and TRBJ2-7, with TRBD2 matching over 7 bases. The CDR3 runs 15 residues. From germline, CDR1 is KGHSH and CDR2 LQKENI. The junction had 11 bases not matched to a gene; V was cut back by 4 bases and J by 5 bases. The CDR3 region has the DNA TGTGCCAGCTCACTCGGGGGGACGGGATGGGACGAGCAGTACGTC. Encoded protein: CASSLGGTGWDEQYV.

The chain uses TRBV4-1 and TRBJ2-4, with a weak D call TRBD1 (5 bases). The CDR3 spans 14 residues. With 4 bases removed from V and 8 bases from J, the gap between germline ends came to 15 bases. Germline CDR1 MGHRA, CDR2 YSYEKL. CDR3 region: CASSREDTGDIQYF. The CDR3 region has the DNA TGCGCCAGCAGCCGAGAGGACACTGGAGACATTCAGTACTTC.

This chain joins TRBV27 and TRBJ1-1, with TRBD1 matching 10 bases. Looked up from germline, CDR1 is MNHEY and CDR2 is SMNVEV (reference sequence). The V and J ends lost 4 bases and 4 bases, in that order; junction bases with no gene match: 15. CDR3 length: 18 residues. The CDR3 loop reads CASSSSGTGAVVGTEAFF. CDR3 DNA: TGTGCCAGCAGTTCTTCCGGGACAGGGGCCGTGGTTGGCACTGAAGCTTTCTTT.

The CDR3 sequence: CAISEAGGNSPLHF. CDR3 bases: TGTGCCATCAGTGAAGCGGGGGGAAATTCACCCCTCCACTTT. The chain links TRBV10-3 to TRBJ1-6; maybe TRBD1 (5 bases). This CDR3 contains 14 residues. V was trimmed by 3 bases and J by 7 bases, leaving 10 bases between them. From germline, CDR1 is ENHRY and CDR2 SYGVKD.

The V gene is TRBV5-1, the J gene TRBJ2-7; perhaps TRBD1 as D (5 bases). CDR3 size: 15 residues. Trimming removed 3 bases from V and 4 bases from J, with 17 bases in between. Germline loops: CDR1 SGHRS, CDR2 YFSETQ. The CDR3 DNA follows: TGCGCCAGCAGCTATATGCAGGGTACCGGATACGAGCAGTACTTC. Encoded protein: CASSYMQGTGYEQYF.

The V call is TRBV4-1, the J call TRBJ2-1, with D maybe TRBD1 (6 bases). The germline gives CDR1 MGHRA, CDR2 YSYEKL. V lost 0 bases and J 3 bases, leaving 15 bases between the germline ends. This CDR3 comprises 17 residues. CDR3 sequence (DNA): TGCGCCAGCAGCCAAGAGGTTTCGGGACACCGCTACAATGAGCAGTTCTTC. It codes for CASSQEVSGHRYNEQFF.

The rearrangement uses TRBV6-2 or TRBV6-3 and TRBJ2-7; 11 bases are shared with TRBD2. V dropped 4 bases and J dropped 3; count of bases not matched to a gene: 5. The CDR3 runs 15 residues. Germline V gene data show CDR1 as MNHEY and CDR2 as SVGEGT. CDR3 sequence (DNA): TGTGCCAGCAGTTTACTAGCGGGAGCCGACTACGAGCAGTACGTC. It codes for CASSLLAGADYEQYV.

The chain joins TRBV5-4 to TRBJ2-1; tentative D call: TRBD2 (6 bases). This CDR3 contains 13 residues. CDR1 and CDR2 from the germline V gene are SGHNT and YYREEE (reference sequence). Trimming stripped 0 bases from V and 8 bases from J, with 9 bases between. CDR3 protein: CASSLAREDEQFF. In nucleotides, the CDR3 is TGTGCCAGCAGCTTGGCAAGGGAGGATGAGCAGTTCTTC.

The chain joins TRBV18 to TRBJ1-3; a weak D match, TRBD1 (6 bases). V shed 3 bases and J shed 2 bases, with 11 bases lying between them. This CDR3 has 15 residues. CDR1 and CDR2 from the germline V gene are KGHSH and LQKENI. The CDR3 DNA reads as TGTGCCAGCTCACCTCCACAGGGTACTGGAAACACCATATATTTT. It translates to CASSPPQGTGNTIYF.

The rearrangement links TRBV6-4 to TRBJ2-3, with D maybe TRBD2 (5 bases). The CDR3 contains 15 residues. The germline CDR1 and CDR2 sequences are MRHNA and SNTAGT. V was trimmed by 4 bases and J by 0 bases, leaving 11 bases between them. Here the CDR3 reads CASSVSGLSTDTQYF. The DNA of the CDR3 is TGTGCCAGCAGTGTCTCAGGACTTAGCACAGATACGCAGTATTTT.

The V and J genes are TRBV6-5 and TRBJ2-3, with 15 bases lining up with TRBD2. The CDR3 extends over 16 amino acids. Germline loops: CDR1 MNHEY, CDR2 SVGAGI. V lost 4 bases to trimming and J lost 11 bases; unmatched junction nucleotides: 10. The CDR3 bases are TGTGCCAGCAGTTCCGGACTAGCGGGGGGGCCTCGGAGGCAGTATTTT. Amino acid sequence: CASSSGLAGGPRRQYF.

The chain combines TRBV7-8 with TRBJ1-5; TRBD1 aligns across 7 bases. The CDR3 sequence is 15 residues long. Germline V lookup: CDR1 SGHVS, CDR2 FQNEAQ. V was clipped by 1 base and J by 2 bases; unmatched bases: 2. CDR3 DNA sequence: TGTGCCAGCAGCTTAGGCGGACAGGGCAATCAGCCCCAGCATTTT. It is translated as CASSLGGQGNQPQHF. The full variable domain, completed using reference TRBV7-8 and TRBJ1-5, is GAGVSQSPRYKVAKRGQDVALRCDPISGHVSLFWYQQALGQGPEFLTYFQNEAQLDKSGLPSDRFFAERPEGSVSTLKIQRTQQEDSAVYLCASSLGGQGNQPQHFGDGTRLSIL.

This clone was recorded a few times. The chain has TRBV4-2 and TRBJ1-4; D may be TRBD1 (5 bases). V was clipped by 0 bases and J by 8 bases, with 13 bases between them. This CDR3 region has 15 residues. CDR1 LGHNA and CDR2 YNFKEQ come from the germline V gene. The CDR3 DNA reads as TGTGCCAGCAGCCAAGATCACGGGGGTGGGGAAAAACTGTTTTTT. This sequence encodes CASSQDHGGGEKLFF.

This clone has just one count. The V call is TRBV2, the J call TRBJ1-3; tentative D call: TRBD1 (6 bases). Between the trimmed V and J ends, which lost 6 bases and 0 bases, there was a span of 9 bases. Per the germline V gene, CDR1 is SNHLY and CDR2 is FYNNEI. The CDR3 spans 14 residues. CDR3 sequence reads: CASSRTASGNTIYF. In nucleotides, the CDR3 is TGTGCCAGCAGCAGGACAGCCTCTGGAAACACCATATATTTT. Drawing the rest from reference TRBV2 and TRBJ1-3, the complete variable domain is EPEVTQTPSHQVTQMGQEVILRCVPISNHLYFYWYRQILGQKVEFLVSFYNNEISEKSEIFDDQFSVERPDGSNFTLKIRSTKLEDSAMYFCASSRTASGNTIYFGEGSWLTVV.